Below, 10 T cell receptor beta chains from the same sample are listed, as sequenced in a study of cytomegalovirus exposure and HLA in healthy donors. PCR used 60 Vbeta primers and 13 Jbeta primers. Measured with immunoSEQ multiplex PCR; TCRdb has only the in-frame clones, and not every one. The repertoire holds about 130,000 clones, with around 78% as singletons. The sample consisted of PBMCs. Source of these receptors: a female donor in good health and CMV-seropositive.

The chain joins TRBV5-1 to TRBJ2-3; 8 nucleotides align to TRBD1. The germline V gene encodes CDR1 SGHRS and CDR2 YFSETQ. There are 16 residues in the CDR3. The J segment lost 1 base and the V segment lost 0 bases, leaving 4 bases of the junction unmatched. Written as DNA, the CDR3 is TGCGCCAGCAGCTTGGGAGGACAGGGACGCACAGATACGCAGTATTTT. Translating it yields CASSLGGQGRTDTQYF.

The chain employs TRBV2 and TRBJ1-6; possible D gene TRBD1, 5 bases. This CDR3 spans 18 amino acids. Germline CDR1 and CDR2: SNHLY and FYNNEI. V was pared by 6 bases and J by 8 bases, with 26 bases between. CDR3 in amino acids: CASSAAPRQRVFDSPLHF. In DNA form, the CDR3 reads TGTGCCAGCAGCGCCGCCCCACGACAGAGAGTGTTCGATTCACCCCTCCACTTT.

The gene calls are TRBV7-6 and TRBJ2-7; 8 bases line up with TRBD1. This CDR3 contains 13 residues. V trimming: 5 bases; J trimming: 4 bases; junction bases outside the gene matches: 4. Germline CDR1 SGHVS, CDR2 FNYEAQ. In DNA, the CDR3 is TGTGCCAGCAGCCCTGACAGGGGTTACGAGCAGTACTTC. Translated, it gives CASSPDRGYEQYF.

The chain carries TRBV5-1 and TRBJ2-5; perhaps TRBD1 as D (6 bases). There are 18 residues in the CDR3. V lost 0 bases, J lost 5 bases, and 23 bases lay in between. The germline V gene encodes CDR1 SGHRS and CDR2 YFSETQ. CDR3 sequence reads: CASSLAVLGPGVGETQYF. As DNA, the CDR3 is TGCGCCAGCAGCTTGGCCGTTTTGGGGCCAGGGGTCGGGGAGACCCAGTACTTC.

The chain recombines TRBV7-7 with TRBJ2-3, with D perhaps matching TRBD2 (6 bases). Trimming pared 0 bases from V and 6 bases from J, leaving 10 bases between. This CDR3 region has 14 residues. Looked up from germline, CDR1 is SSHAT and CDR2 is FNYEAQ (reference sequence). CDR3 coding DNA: TGTGCCAGCAGCTTAGCGGGAGGCTCGGATACGCAGTATTTT. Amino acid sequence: CASSLAGGSDTQYF. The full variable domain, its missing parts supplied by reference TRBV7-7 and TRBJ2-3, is GAGVSQSPRYKVTKRGQDVTLRCDPISSHATLYWYQQALGQGPEFLTYFNYEAQPDKSGLPSDRFSAERPEGSISTLTIQRTEQRDSAMYRCASSLAGGSDTQYFGPGTRLTVL.

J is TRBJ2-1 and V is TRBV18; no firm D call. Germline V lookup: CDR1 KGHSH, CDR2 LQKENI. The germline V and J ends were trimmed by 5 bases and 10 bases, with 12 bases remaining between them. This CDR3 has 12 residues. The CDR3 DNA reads TGTGCCAGCTCATCCTATCTACAGGAGCAGTTCTTC. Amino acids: CASSSYLQEQFF.

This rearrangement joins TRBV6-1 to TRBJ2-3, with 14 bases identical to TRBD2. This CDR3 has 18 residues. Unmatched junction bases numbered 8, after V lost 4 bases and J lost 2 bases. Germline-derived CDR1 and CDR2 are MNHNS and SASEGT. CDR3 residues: CASSVQGLAGVFTDTQYF. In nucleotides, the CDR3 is TGTGCCAGCAGTGTACAGGGACTAGCGGGAGTTTTCACAGATACGCAGTATTTT.

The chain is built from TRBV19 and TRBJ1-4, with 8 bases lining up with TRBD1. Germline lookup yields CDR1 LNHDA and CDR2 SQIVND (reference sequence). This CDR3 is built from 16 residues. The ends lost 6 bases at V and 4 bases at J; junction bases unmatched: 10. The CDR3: CASSSEQGVGNEKLFF. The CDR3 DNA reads TGTGCCAGTAGCTCCGAACAGGGGGTCGGTAATGAAAAACTGTTTTTT.

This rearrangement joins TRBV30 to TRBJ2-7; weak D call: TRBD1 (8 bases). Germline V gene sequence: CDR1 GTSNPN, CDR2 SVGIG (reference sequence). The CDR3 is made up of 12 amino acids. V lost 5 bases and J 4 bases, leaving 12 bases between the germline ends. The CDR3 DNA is TGTGCCTGGGGACAGGGAGGGTACGAGCAGTACTTC. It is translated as CAWGQGGYEQYF.

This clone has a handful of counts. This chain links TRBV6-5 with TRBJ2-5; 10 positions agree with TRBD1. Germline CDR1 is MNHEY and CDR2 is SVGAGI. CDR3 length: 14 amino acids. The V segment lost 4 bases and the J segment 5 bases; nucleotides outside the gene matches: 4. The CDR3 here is CASSWGQGKETQYF. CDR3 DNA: TGTGCCAGCAGTTGGGGACAGGGGAAGGAGACCCAGTACTTC.